These 10 T cell receptor beta chains were sequenced from one sample in a study of cytomegalovirus exposure and HLA in healthy donors. 60 Vbeta and 13 Jbeta primers were used in PCR. Generated by immunoSEQ multiplex PCR, the TCRdb table keeps only in-frame clones and is missing some. The listing contains about 190,000 clones. Specimen: PBMCs. The receptors stem from a man aged 30 to 39 in good health and CMV-seronegative.

V usage is TRBV6-1 and J usage is TRBJ2-2; 9 nucleotides agree with TRBD1. Germline-derived CDR1 and CDR2 are MNHNS and SASEGT. The CDR3 has 14 amino acids. V trimming: 8 bases; J trimming: 4 bases; junction bases outside the gene matches: 5. In nucleotides, the CDR3 is TGTGCCAGCCGGGACAGGGATTTCACCGGGGAGCTGTTTTTT. Protein: CASRDRDFTGELFF.

This chain uses TRBV4-1 with TRBJ2-7; 9 bases align to TRBD2. The germline V gene encodes CDR1 MGHRA and CDR2 YSYEKL. J lost 5 bases, V lost 3 bases, and 8 bases had no gene match. The CDR3 spans 15 residues. In DNA, the CDR3 is TGCGCCAGCAGCCAGGGTGCTAGCGGGATGGACGAGCAGTACTTC. Translated: CASSQGASGMDEQYF.

The V gene is TRBV10-3, the J gene TRBJ2-2, with 13 bases lining up with TRBD2. With V trimmed by 6 bases and J by 6 bases, 4 bases remained unmatched. CDR3 length: 15 amino acids. In germline, CDR1 is ENHRY, CDR2 SYGVKD. The CDR3 here is CAIRSLAGGPGELFF. In nucleotides, the CDR3 is TGTGCCATCAGATCACTAGCGGGAGGGCCCGGGGAGCTGTTTTTT.

The V gene is TRBV2, the J gene TRBJ1-6; TRBD1 aligns across 8 bases. Trimming cost V 6 bases and J 15 bases; bases outside gene matches: 10. This CDR3 contains 13 residues. Germline CDR1 SNHLY, CDR2 FYNNEI. This chain's CDR3 is CASRTGTGIHLHF. As DNA, the CDR3 is TGTGCCAGCAGGACCGGGACAGGTATTCACCTCCACTTT.

This chain links TRBV6-5 with TRBJ1-4; unclear D gene. From germline, CDR1 is MNHEY and CDR2 SVGAGI. There are 14 residues in the CDR3. Trimming stripped 8 bases from V and 2 bases from J, with 12 bases between. CDR3 bases: TGTGCCAGCTCGCCGGGAACCACTAATGAAAAACTGTTTTTT. Protein: CASSPGTTNEKLFF.

The chain uses TRBV13 and TRBJ1-4; D is unclear. The V end lost 3 bases, the J end lost 4 bases, and 9 bases lay between the germline ends. CDR1 PRHDT and CDR2 FYEKMQ come from the germline V gene (reference sequence). The length of the CDR3 is 14 residues. CDR3 sequence reads: CASSFRGFNEKLFF. The CDR3 DNA sequence: TGTGCCAGCAGCTTTCGGGGTTTTAATGAAAAACTGTTTTTT.

V and J are TRBV5-6 and TRBJ1-4; TRBD1 matches at 10 bases. V was pared by 1 base and J by 6 bases, with 3 bases of the junction left unmatched. Germline V gene lookup returns CDR1 SGHDT and CDR2 YYEEEE. This CDR3 has 15 residues. CDR3 amino acids: CASSLTGTGDEKLFF. The DNA of the CDR3 is TGTGCCAGCAGCTTGACGGGGACAGGGGATGAAAAACTGTTTTTT.

V gene TRBV5-4 combines with J gene TRBJ2-3; 12 nucleotides line up with TRBD2. The V gene's germline CDR1 is SGHNT and CDR2 YYREEE (reference sequence). CDR3 length: 16 amino acids. V dropped 7 bases and J dropped 2; count of bases not matched to a gene: 8. DNA for the CDR3: TGTGCCAGCCCGGGGGGACTAGCGGGCCCCACAGATACGCAGTATTTT. Its translation is CASPGGLAGPTDTQYF. Variable domain in full (rest from reference TRBV5-4 and TRBJ2-3): ETGVTQSPTHLIKTRGQQVTLRCSSQSGHNTVSWYQQALGQGPQFIFQYYREEENGRGNFPPRFSGLQFPNYSSELNVNALELDDSALYLCASPGGLAGPTDTQYFGPGTRLTVL.

The chain is built from TRBV29-1 and TRBJ2-5; 8 nucleotides line up with TRBD2. CDR1 is SQVTM, CDR2 ANQGSEA, per germline. The CDR3 has 14 residues. V shed 5 bases, J shed 5 bases, and the junction held 10 bases outside the gene matches. As DNA, the CDR3 is TGCAGCGTTACCCTCGGGGGGGCGGGGGAGACCCAGTACTTC. It is translated as CSVTLGGAGETQYF.

The chain employs TRBV4-2 and TRBJ1-1; TRBD1 might be the D (6 bases). V lost 3 bases to trimming and J lost 3 bases, with 20 bases between them. The CDR3 totals 17 residues. CDR1 and CDR2 from the germline V gene are LGHNA and YNFKEQ. The CDR3 DNA follows: TGTGCCAGCAGCCATTGGGGCGGACCCAGGGGTGACACTGAAGCTTTCTTT. Translation gives CASSHWGGPRGDTEAFF.